This T cell receptor beta chain was captured in a study of CD8+ T cells in alopecia areata. Study results and limitations: The presence of one nonresponder keeps the tie between baseline CD8+ expansion and response uncertain.

In each case, RNA was isolated and then reverse transcribed into cDNA as the sequencing template. Clones were sequenced by immunoSEQ multiplex PCR, and TCRdb holds only the in-frame ones, with some missing. In the table there are roughly 100,000 clones, more than 75% of which are singletons. In regard to this clone: Its antigen is unidentified.

Treatment given: oral pan-JAK inhibitor, 5-10 mg twice daily. Germline V gene sequence: CDR1 SGDLS, CDR2 YYNGEE. J gave up 3 bases and V 4 bases, and 14 bases lay outside the gene matches. The CDR3 is made up of 17 amino acids. The clonotype comes from a human donor with alopecia areata. The specimen was CD8+ T cells sorted from blood, collected at approximately week 30, from a patient treated with tofacitinib. The J gene is TRBJ2-7, the V gene TRBV9, with 9 nucleotides matching TRBD2. The DNA for the CDR3 is TGTGCCAGCAGCTTCCAATCAGGAGGTAGCGGGGGCTACGAGCAGTACTTC. Its protein product is CASSFQSGGSGGYEQYF.